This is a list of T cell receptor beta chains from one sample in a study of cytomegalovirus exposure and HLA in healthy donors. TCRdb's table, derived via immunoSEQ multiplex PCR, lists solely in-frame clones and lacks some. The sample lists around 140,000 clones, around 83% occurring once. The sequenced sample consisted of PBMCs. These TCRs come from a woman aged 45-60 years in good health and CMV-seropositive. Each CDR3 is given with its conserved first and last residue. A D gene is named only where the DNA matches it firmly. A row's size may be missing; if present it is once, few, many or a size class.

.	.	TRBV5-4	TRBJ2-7	CASSPFRSGLSSYEQYF	TGTGCCAGCAGCCCCTTCCGAAGCGGGCTTAGCTCCTACGAGCAGTACTTC
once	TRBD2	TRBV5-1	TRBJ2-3	CASSRSGTSGMSDTQYF	TGCGCCAGCAGCCGCTCCGGGACTAGCGGGATGTCAGATACGCAGTATTTT
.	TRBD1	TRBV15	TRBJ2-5	CATSRADRGQETQYF	TGTGCCACCAGCAGAGCTGACAGGGGCCAAGAGACCCAGTACTTC
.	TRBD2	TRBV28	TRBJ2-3	CASNSFYLTSGSADTQYF	TGTGCCAGCAACAGTTTCTATCTAACTAGCGGGAGTGCAGATACGCAGTATTTT
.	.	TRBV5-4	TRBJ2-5	CASSSGLEEETQYF	TGTGCCAGCAGTTCGGGACTTGAGGAGGAGACCCAGTACTTC
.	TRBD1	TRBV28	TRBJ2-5	CASSFPGQQETQYF	TGTGCCAGCAGTTTCCCGGGACAGCAGGAGACCCAGTACTTC
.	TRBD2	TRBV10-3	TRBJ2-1	CAIGGLAADYNEQFF	TGTGCCATCGGTGGACTAGCGGCCGACTACAATGAGCAGTTCTTC
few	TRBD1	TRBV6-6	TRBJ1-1	CAIRGGEGTEAFF	TGTGCCATCAGGGGGGGTGAGGGTACTGAAGCTTTCTTT
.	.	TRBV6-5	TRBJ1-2	CASSPWTAYGYTF	TGTGCCAGCAGCCCGTGGACAGCTTATGGCTACACCTTC
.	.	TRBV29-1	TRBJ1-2	CSVDQGYGYGYTF	TGCAGCGTTGATCAGGGCTACGGCTATGGCTACACCTTC
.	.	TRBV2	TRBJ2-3	CASNLRGPSTDTQYF	TGTGCCAGCAATTTGCGGGGGCCAAGCACAGATACGCAGTATTTT
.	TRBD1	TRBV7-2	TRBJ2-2	CASSRDRVNTGELFF	TGTGCCAGCAGCAGAGACAGGGTGAACACCGGGGAGCTGTTTTTT
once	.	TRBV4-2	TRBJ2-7	CASSQVYEQEYEQYF	TGTGCCAGCAGCCAAGTTTACGAACAGGAATACGAGCAGTACTTC
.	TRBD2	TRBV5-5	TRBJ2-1	CASSLVVLAGRQFF	TGTGCCAGCAGCTTGGTAGTCCTAGCGGGACGGCAGTTCTTC
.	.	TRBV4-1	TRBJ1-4	CATTGSPFATNEKLFF	TGCGCCACCACCGGGTCCCCCTTCGCAACTAATGAAAAACTGTTTTTT
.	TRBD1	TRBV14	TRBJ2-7	CASSQDDTGGYRVYEQYF	TGTGCCAGCAGCCAAGATGATACAGGGGGCTACAGGGTCTACGAGCAGTACTTC
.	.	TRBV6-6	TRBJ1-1	CASTLTGNTEAFF	TGTGCCAGCACCCTAACAGGGAACACTGAAGCTTTCTTT
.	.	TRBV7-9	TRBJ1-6	CSSSLHTDSPLHF	TGTTCCAGCAGCTTGCATACGGATTCACCCCTCCACTTT
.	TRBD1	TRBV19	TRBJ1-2	CASSIDRDRTPNYGYTF	TGTGCCAGTAGTATAGACCGGGACAGAACTCCTAACTATGGCTACACCTTC
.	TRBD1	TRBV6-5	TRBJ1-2	CASRADRVYGYTF	TGTGCCAGCAGGGCGGACAGGGTCTATGGCTACACCTTC
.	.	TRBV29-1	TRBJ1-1	CSVGGVRTEAFF	TGCAGCGTTGGCGGGGTTCGTACTGAAGCTTTCTTT
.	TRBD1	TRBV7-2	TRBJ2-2	CASSLAPGTGNTGELFF	TGTGCCAGCAGCTTAGCTCCCGGGACAGGGAACACCGGGGAGCTGTTTTTT
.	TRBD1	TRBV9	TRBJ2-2	CASNRGSNTGELFF	TGTGCCAGTAACAGGGGATCGAACACCGGGGAGCTGTTTTTT
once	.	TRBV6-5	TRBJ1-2	CASSYQTGYGYTF	TGTGCCAGCAGTTACCAGACTGGCTATGGCTACACCTTC
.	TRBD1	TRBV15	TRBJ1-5	CATSSSTGEPQHF	TGTGCCACCAGCAGTTCTACAGGGGAGCCCCAGCATTTT
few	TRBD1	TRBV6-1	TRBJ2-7	CASSHPTGYEQYF	TGTGCCAGCAGTCACCCGACAGGGTACGAGCAGTACTTC
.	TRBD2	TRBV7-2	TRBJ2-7	CASSLRGSGLANYEQYF	TGTGCCAGCAGCTTAAGGGGTTCAGGACTAGCGAACTACGAGCAGTACTTC
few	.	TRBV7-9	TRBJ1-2	CASSLEQAYGYTF	TGTGCCAGCAGCTTAGAACAGGCCTATGGCTACACCTTC
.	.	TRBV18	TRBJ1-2	CASSSRGFSYGYTF	TGTGCCAGCTCATCCAGGGGTTTCTCCTATGGCTACACCTTC
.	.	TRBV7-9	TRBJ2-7	CASSRTDNSYEQYF	TGTGCCAGCAGCCGGACAGACAACTCCTACGAGCAGTACTTC
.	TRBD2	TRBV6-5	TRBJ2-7	CASSRSGGSSYEQYF	TGTGCCAGCAGCCGTAGCGGGGGTAGCTCCTACGAGCAGTACTTC
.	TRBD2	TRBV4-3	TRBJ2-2	CASSQEFTGGAGELFF	TGCGCCAGCAGCCAAGAGTTCACGGGGGGGGCCGGGGAGCTGTTTTTT